The 25 T cell receptor beta chains reported below all come from one sample, sequenced in a study of circulating and synovial CD4+ cells in juvenile arthritis (dated by TCRdb to the mid-2010s). Libraries were built with the immunoSEQ multiplex PCR assay. TCRdb obtained this table from immuneACCESS and retained in-frame rearrangements with V and J assigned. These tables miss some clones; where compared with another copy, unresolved V genes account for less than half of the shortfall, and the remainder is unexplained. The sample contains approximately 36,000 clones, about 94% of them found a single time. The top ten constitute 0.7% of the sample. Material for sequencing was CD4+ T cells from blood. The receptors were gathered from a human donor with juvenile idiopathic arthritis.

The chain employs TRBV10-3 and TRBJ2-3, with a weak D call TRBD1 (7 bases). The CDR3 length is 15 residues. V was cut by 0 bases and J by 3 bases, with 10 bases left in between. Germline V lookup: CDR1 ENHRY, CDR2 SYGVKD. The CDR3 loop is CAISESRGRTDTQYF. CDR3 nucleotides: TGTGCCATCAGTGAGTCCAGGGGGAGGACAGATACGCAGTATTTT.

The chain couples TRBV10-3 to TRBJ1-4; 12 bases align to TRBD1. There are 15 residues in the CDR3. Trimming at V came to 3 bases and at J to 9 bases, leaving 5 bases not matched to a gene. Per the germline V gene, CDR1 is ENHRY and CDR2 is SYGVKD. CDR3 protein: CAISDTGTGGKKLFF. CDR3 sequence (DNA): TGTGCCATCAGTGATACCGGGACAGGGGGCAAAAAACTGTTTTTT.

Notes on this clone: One end of the junction fails to match germline, which may point to a read error. The same CDR3 also results from other DNA sequences found in this sample. This rearrangement joins TRBV9 to TRBJ1-6; D is ambiguous. CDR1 SGDLS and CDR2 YYNGEE come from the germline V gene. The CDR3 covers 12 residues. CDR3 in amino acids: CFEGGRSSPLHF. The CDR3 coding sequence is TGCTTTGAGGGAGGGCGAAGTTCACCCCTCCACTTT.

This chain joins TRBV19 and TRBJ1-2; no reliable D call. Trimming cost V 4 bases and J 5 bases, with 8 bases left between them. CDR3 size: 12 residues. From germline, CDR1 is LNHDA and CDR2 SQIVND (reference sequence). CDR3 sequence reads: CASSSRTYGYTF. The CDR3 DNA follows: TGTGCCAGTAGTAGCCGAACTTATGGCTACACCTTC. The whole variable domain, remainder taken from reference TRBV19 and TRBJ1-2, is DGGITQSPKYLFRKEGQNVTLSCEQNLNHDAMYWYRQDPGQGLRLIYYSQIVNDFQKGDIAEGYSVSREKKESFPLTVTSAQKNPTAFYLCASSSRTYGYTFGSGTRLTVV.

Remarks on this clone: One end of the junction does not line up with germline, which may come from a read error. Distinct nucleotide sequences in the sample also encode this CDR3. This rearrangement joins TRBV7-2 to TRBJ1-6; possibly TRBD1 for D (5 bases). Germline V lookup: CDR1 SGHTA, CDR2 FQGNSA. The CDR3 spans 15 residues. This CDR3 reads CASVRMGLKNSPLHF. CDR3 DNA sequence: TGTGCCAGCGTCAGGATGGGGCTGAAGAATTCCCCCCTCCACTTT.

The chain couples TRBV27 to TRBJ1-2; 8 bases map to TRBD1. This CDR3 comprises 13 residues. The junction had 8 bases not matched to a gene; V was cut back by 7 bases and J by 7 bases. CDR1 MNHEY and CDR2 SMNVEV come from the germline V gene (reference sequence). CDR3 DNA sequence: TGTGCCAGCAATGGACAGGGTAGGGGTGGCTACACCTTC. This translates into CASNGQGRGGYTF.

This clone is a singleton in its sample. The chain carries TRBV19 and TRBJ2-6; TRBD1 aligns across 7 bases. Trimming cost V 7 bases and J 0 bases; bases outside gene matches: 9. This CDR3 spans 17 amino acids. Per germline, CDR1 LNHDA and CDR2 SQIVND (reference sequence). The CDR3 spells CASNSGGLASGANVLTF. CDR3 in DNA: TGTGCCAGTAACTCAGGGGGTCTAGCCTCTGGGGCCAACGTCCTGACTTTC.

In the case of this clone: At one boundary the junction diverges from the germline segment, which might be a read error. The same CDR3 also results from other DNA sequences found in this sample. The rearrangement links TRBV18 to TRBJ1-6; 10 bases match TRBD1. Germline assignment: CDR1 KGHSH and CDR2 LQKENI. The CDR3 covers 16 residues. Here the CDR3 reads CASSPPWTGGNSPLHF. CDR3 in DNA: TGTGCCAGCTCACCACCCTGGACAGGGGGGAATTCCCCCCTCCACTTT.

The V and J genes are TRBV7-3 and TRBJ1-2; possibly TRBD1 for D (6 bases). Germline V gives CDR1 SGHTA, CDR2 FQGTGA. The V gene lost 2 bases and the J gene lost 4 bases, with 8 bases spanning the gap. The CDR3 is 13 residues long. The DNA for the CDR3 is TGTGCCAGCAGCTTAGGCAGGGGCTATGGCTACACCTTC. This codes for CASSLGRGYGYTF.

The chain combines TRBV6-5 with TRBJ1-1; D ambiguous. The CDR3 is made up of 12 amino acids. Per the germline V gene, CDR1 is MNHEY and CDR2 is SVGAGI. Between the trimmed V and J ends, which lost 5 bases and 3 bases, there was a span of 7 bases. CDR3 region: CASSDRDTEAFF. As DNA, the CDR3 is TGTGCCAGCAGTGACCGGGACACTGAAGCTTTCTTT.

The chain employs TRBV30 and TRBJ1-4, with D perhaps TRBD1 (5 bases). The germline CDR1 and CDR2 sequences are GTSNPN and SVGIG (reference sequence). V lost 1 base and J 7 bases, leaving 10 bases between the germline ends. The CDR3 is made up of 13 amino acids. CDR3 residues: CAWSARVGEKLFF. The CDR3, as DNA: TGTGCCTGGAGTGCCAGGGTGGGTGAAAAACTGTTTTTT.

This clone was seen only a few times. The chain carries TRBV19 and TRBJ2-7; the D gene is possibly TRBD2 (6 bases). Germline loops: CDR1 LNHDA, CDR2 SQIVND (reference sequence). Trimming left V 4 bases short and J 1 base short, with 11 bases between. The CDR3 has 14 amino acids. CDR3 coding DNA: TGTGCCAGTAGTAGGGGGACTCCGTCCTACGAGCAGTACTTC. This gives the protein CASSRGTPSYEQYF. Variable domain in full (rest from reference TRBV19 and TRBJ2-7): DGGITQSPKYLFRKEGQNVTLSCEQNLNHDAMYWYRQDPGQGLRLIYYSQIVNDFQKGDIAEGYSVSREKKESFPLTVTSAQKNPTAFYLCASSRGTPSYEQYFGPGTRLTVT.

This sequence joins TRBV7-3 and TRBJ2-7; D possibly corresponds to TRBD2 (6 bases). Germline lookup yields CDR1 SGHTA and CDR2 FQGTGA. V shed 2 bases and J shed 6 bases, with 14 bases lying between them. CDR3 length: 14 residues. In nucleotides, the CDR3 is TGTGCCAGCAGCTTACCTGGAGGAGGGGCCGAGCAGTACTTC. Protein product: CASSLPGGGAEQYF.

This chain uses TRBV30 with TRBJ1-4; the D is unclear. The V gene lost 2 bases and the J gene lost 8 bases, with 9 bases spanning the gap. The CDR3 runs to 12 residues. The germline V gene encodes CDR1 GTSNPN and CDR2 SVGIG (reference sequence). This chain's CDR3 is CAWSPRGEKLFF. CDR3 DNA sequence: TGTGCCTGGAGTCCTCGAGGGGAAAAACTGTTTTTT. Based on the CDR3 plus reference TRBV30 and TRBJ1-4, the full variable domain is SQTIHQWPATLVQPVGSPLSLECTVEGTSNPNLYWYRQAAGRGLQLLFYSVGIGQISSEVPQNLSASRPQDRQFILSSKKLLLSDSGFYLCAWSPRGEKLFFGSGTQLSVL.

A remark on this clone: Other DNA sequences in the sample encode the same CDR3. The chain combines TRBV2 with TRBJ1-6; D possibly corresponds to TRBD1 (6 bases). In germline, CDR1 is SNHLY, CDR2 FYNNEI. V was trimmed by 7 bases and J by 3 bases, leaving 13 bases between them. This CDR3 has 15 residues. The DNA of the CDR3 is TGTGCCAGCATAAGGGGGAACAGCTATAATTCACCCCTCCACTTT. It encodes CASIRGNSYNSPLHF.

V gene TRBV12-5 combines with J gene TRBJ1-6; 8 bases align to TRBD1. The CDR3 covers 15 residues. Losses at the gene ends were 7 bases for V and 3 bases for J; bases not matched to a gene: 5. Per germline, CDR1 LGHNT and CDR2 FRNRAP. The CDR3 sequence is CASATGTGYNSPLHF. The CDR3 nucleotides are TGTGCTAGTGCCACCGGGACAGGCTATAATTCACCCCTCCACTTT.

The chain recombines TRBV4-3 with TRBJ2-5, with 9 bases identical to TRBD1. With V trimmed by 4 bases and J by 5 bases, 5 bases remained unmatched. Germline V CDR1 and CDR2: LGHNA, YSLEER. CDR3 length equals 14 residues. This CDR3 reads CASSLQGARETQYF. Written as DNA, the CDR3 is TGCGCCAGCAGCCTACAGGGGGCAAGGGAGACCCAGTACTTC.

This rearrangement joins TRBV5-1 to TRBJ2-3; D possibly corresponds to TRBD2 (7 bases). The CDR3 is 17 amino acids. The germline V gene encodes CDR1 SGHRS and CDR2 YFSETQ. V was clipped by 2 bases and J by 0 bases, with 16 bases between them. This CDR3 reads CASSFVPGGLSTDTQYF. The CDR3 DNA sequence: TGCGCCAGCAGCTTTGTACCGGGGGGCCTCAGCACAGATACGCAGTATTTT.

In its sample, this clone was seen a few times. The CDR3: CASSLGRAEGYTF. The CDR3 DNA follows: TGCGCCAGCAGCTTGGGGCGGGCTGAAGGCTACACCTTC. The J gene is TRBJ1-2, the V gene TRBV5-1; D is uncertain. CDR1 and CDR2 from the germline V gene are SGHRS and YFSETQ. The CDR3 sequence is 13 residues long. The V gene lost 0 bases and the J gene lost 8 bases, with 11 bases spanning the gap.

The rearrangement uses TRBV4-1 and TRBJ2-3; TRBD2 matches at 8 bases. In germline, CDR1 is MGHRA, CDR2 YSYEKL. The CDR3 has 16 amino acids. J was trimmed by 2 bases and V by 6 bases; bases with no gene match: 10. In DNA form, the CDR3 reads TGCGCCAGCAGGGCCTTAGCGGGGCCCCTCACAGATACGCAGTATTTT. Amino acid sequence: CASRALAGPLTDTQYF.

This clone was recorded once. This chain joins TRBV7-9 and TRBJ2-3; 10 nucleotides agree with TRBD2. Germline-derived CDR1 and CDR2 are SEHNR and FQNEAQ (reference sequence). J lost 2 bases, V lost 5 bases, and 4 bases had no gene match. The CDR3 extends over 15 amino acids. CDR3 bases: TGTGCCAGCAGCCTCGGACTAGCGGACACAGATACGCAGTATTTT. As protein: CASSLGLADTDTQYF.

The gene calls are TRBV10-3 and TRBJ1-1; 12 bases are a match to TRBD1. Germline V gene lookup returns CDR1 ENHRY and CDR2 SYGVKD. This CDR3 spans 17 amino acids. V shed 7 bases, J shed 5 bases, and the junction held 14 bases outside the gene matches. The CDR3 DNA reads TGTGCCATCACGGGGACCGGGACAGGGGGCGTAGGGACTGAAGCTTTCTTT. Residues: CAITGTGTGGVGTEAFF.

The V gene is TRBV23-1, the J gene TRBJ1-2; no definite D call. TRBV23-1 has ORF status, its function being uncertain. Trimming removed 0 bases from V and 8 bases from J, with 10 bases in between. The CDR3 loop spans 13 amino acids. The CDR3 DNA reads as TGCGCCAGCAGTCAATCCCCAGGTTGCGGCTACACCTTC. This codes for CASSQSPGCGYTF.

This rearrangement joins TRBV29-1 to TRBJ2-1; D unclear. V gave up 5 bases and J gave up 5 bases, with 13 bases separating them. Germline loops: CDR1 SQVTM, CDR2 ANQGSEA. CDR3 length equals 13 residues. The CDR3 loop reads CSVPPRPDNEQFF. In nucleotides, the CDR3 is TGCAGCGTTCCCCCTAGGCCTGACAATGAGCAGTTCTTC.

This clone showed up just a few times. The V and J genes are TRBV5-8 and TRBJ1-2; the D is unclear. The CDR3 loop spans 14 amino acids. Between the trimmed V and J ends, which lost 0 bases and 2 bases, there was a span of 8 bases. Germline V lookup: CDR1 SGHTS, CDR2 YDEGEE. The CDR3 region is CASSLDRVNYGYTF. As DNA, the CDR3 is TGTGCCAGCAGCTTGGATCGCGTAAACTATGGCTACACCTTC.